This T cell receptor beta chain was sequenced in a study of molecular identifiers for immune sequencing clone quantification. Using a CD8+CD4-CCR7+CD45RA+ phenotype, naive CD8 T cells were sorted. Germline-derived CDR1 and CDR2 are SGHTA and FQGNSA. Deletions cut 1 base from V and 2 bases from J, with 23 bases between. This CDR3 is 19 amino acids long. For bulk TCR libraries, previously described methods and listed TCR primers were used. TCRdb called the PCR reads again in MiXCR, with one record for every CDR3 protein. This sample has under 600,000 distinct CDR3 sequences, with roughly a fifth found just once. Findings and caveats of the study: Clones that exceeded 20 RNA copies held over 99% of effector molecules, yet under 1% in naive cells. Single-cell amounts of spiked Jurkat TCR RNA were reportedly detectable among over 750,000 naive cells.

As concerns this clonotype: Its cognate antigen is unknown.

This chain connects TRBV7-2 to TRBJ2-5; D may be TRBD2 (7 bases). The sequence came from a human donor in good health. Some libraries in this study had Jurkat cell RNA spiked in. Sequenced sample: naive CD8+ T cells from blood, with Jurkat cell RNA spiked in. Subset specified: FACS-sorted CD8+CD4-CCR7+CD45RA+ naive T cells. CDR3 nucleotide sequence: TGTGCCAGCAGCTTAGAGGGGGGGGGGATGATTGTTGGGCAAGAGACCCAGTACTTC. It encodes CASSLEGGGMIVGQETQYF.